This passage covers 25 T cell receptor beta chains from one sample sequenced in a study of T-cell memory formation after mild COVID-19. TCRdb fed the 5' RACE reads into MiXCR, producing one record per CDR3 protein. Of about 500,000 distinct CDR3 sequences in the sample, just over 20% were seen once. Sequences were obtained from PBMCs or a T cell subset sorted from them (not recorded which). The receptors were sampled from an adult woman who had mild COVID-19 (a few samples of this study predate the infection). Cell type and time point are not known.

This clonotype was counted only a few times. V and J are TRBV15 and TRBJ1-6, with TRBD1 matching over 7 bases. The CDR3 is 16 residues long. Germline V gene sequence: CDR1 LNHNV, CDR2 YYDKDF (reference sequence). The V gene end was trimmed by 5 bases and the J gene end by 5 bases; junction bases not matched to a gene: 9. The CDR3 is CATSGPGGTDNSPLHF. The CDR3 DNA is TGTGCCACCAGCGGCCCCGGGGGGACAGATAATTCACCCCTCCACTTT. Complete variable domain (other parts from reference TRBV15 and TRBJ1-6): DAMVIQNPRYQVTQFGKPVTLSCSQTLNHNVMYWYQQKSSQAPKLLFHYYDKDFNNEADTPDNFQSRRPNTSFCFLDIRSPGLGDTAMYLCATSGPGGTDNSPLHFGNGTRLTVT.

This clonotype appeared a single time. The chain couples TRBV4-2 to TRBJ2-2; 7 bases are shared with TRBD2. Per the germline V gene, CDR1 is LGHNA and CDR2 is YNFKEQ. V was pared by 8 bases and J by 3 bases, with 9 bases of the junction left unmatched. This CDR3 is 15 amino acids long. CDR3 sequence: CASQNQRGDTGELFF. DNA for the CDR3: TGTGCCAGCCAAAACCAGCGGGGTGACACCGGGGAGCTGTTTTTT.

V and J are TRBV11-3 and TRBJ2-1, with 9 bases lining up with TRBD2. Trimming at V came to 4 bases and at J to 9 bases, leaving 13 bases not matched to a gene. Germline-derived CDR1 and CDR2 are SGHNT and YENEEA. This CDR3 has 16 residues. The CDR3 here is CASSSRDSGRGGEQFF. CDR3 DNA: TGTGCCAGCAGCTCCCGAGATAGCGGGAGAGGCGGTGAGCAGTTCTTC.

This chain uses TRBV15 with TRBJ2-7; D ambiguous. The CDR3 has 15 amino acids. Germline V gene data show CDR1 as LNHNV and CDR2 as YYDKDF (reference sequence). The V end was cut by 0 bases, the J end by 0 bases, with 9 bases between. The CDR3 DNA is TGTGCCACCAGCAGAGATAATGGGGACTCCTACGAGCAGTACTTC. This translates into CATSRDNGDSYEQYF.

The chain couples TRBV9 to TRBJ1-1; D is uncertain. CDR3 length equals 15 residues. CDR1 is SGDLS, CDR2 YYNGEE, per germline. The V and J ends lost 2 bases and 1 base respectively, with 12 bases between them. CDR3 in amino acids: CASSVGFYENTEAFF. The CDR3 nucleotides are TGTGCCAGCAGCGTTGGGTTTTACGAGAACACTGAAGCTTTCTTT.

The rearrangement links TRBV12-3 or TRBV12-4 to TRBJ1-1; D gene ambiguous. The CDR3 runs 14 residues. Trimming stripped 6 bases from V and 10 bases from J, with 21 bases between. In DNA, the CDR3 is TGTGCCAGCAGCCAAACCCCGGGGAGGTCGGGAGCTTTCTTT. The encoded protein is CASSQTPGRSGAFF.

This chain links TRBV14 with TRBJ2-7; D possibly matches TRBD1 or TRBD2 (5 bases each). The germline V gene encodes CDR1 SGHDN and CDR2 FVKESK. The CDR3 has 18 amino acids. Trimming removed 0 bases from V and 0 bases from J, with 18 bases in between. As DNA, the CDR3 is TGTGCCAGCAGCCAAGAAGCGGCAGGGTGGCTCGGCTCCTACGAGCAGTACTTC. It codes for CASSQEAAGWLGSYEQYF.

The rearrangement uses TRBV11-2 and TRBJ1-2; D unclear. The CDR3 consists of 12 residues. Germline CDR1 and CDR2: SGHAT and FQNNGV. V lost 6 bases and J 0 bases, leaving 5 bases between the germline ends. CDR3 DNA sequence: TGTGCCAGCAGATACGCTAACTATGGCTACACCTTC. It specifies CASRYANYGYTF.

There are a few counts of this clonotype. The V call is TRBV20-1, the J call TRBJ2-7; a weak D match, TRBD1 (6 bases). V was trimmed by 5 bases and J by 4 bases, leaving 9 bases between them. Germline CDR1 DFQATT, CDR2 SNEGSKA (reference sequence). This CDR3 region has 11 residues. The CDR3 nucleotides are TGCAGTGCTTCGGACAGTTACGAGCAGTACTTC. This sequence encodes CSASDSYEQYF.

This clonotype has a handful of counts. This chain's CDR3 is CSATGGPNYGYTF. The CDR3 DNA is TGCAGTGCCACCGGGGGGCCTAACTATGGCTACACCTTC. The chain links TRBV20-1 to TRBJ1-2, with D perhaps matching TRBD1 (6 bases). The germline gives CDR1 DFQATT, CDR2 SNEGSKA (reference sequence). This CDR3 contains 13 residues. Between the trimmed V and J ends, which lost 6 bases and 0 bases, there was a span of 11 bases.

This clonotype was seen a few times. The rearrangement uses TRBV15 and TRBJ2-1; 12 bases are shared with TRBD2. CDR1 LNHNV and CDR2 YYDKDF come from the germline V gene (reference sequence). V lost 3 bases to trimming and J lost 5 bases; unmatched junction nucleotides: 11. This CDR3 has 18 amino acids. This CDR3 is CATSRRTKTSGSHNEQFF. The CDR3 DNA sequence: TGTGCCACCAGCAGGCGAACGAAGACTAGCGGGAGCCACAATGAGCAGTTCTTC.

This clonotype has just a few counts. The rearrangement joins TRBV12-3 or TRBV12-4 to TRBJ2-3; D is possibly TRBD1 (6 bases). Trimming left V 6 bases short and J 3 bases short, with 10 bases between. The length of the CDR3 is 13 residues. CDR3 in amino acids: CASRPDRTDTQYF. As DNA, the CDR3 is TGTGCCAGCAGACCCGACAGGACAGATACGCAGTATTTT.

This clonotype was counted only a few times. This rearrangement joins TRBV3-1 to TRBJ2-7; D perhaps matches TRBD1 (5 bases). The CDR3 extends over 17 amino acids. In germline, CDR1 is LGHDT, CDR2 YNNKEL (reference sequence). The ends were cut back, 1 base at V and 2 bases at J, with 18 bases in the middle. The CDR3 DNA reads TGTGCCAGCAGCCAAGCCAGAAGGGGCCAGGGCCCCTACGAGCAGTACTTC. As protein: CASSQARRGQGPYEQYF.

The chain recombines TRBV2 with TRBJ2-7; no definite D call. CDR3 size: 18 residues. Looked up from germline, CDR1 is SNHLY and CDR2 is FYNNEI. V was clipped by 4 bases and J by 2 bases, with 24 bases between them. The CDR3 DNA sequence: TGTGCCAGCAGTGCTTTCTCGGGCAGGCCCCTTTTAACCTACGAGCAGTACTTC. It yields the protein CASSAFSGRPLLTYEQYF. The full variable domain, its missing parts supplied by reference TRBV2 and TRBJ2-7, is EPEVTQTPSHQVTQMGQEVILRCVPISNHLYFYWYRQILGQKVEFLVSFYNNEISEKSEIFDDQFSVERPDGSNFTLKIRSTKLEDSAMYFCASSAFSGRPLLTYEQYFGPGTRLTVT.

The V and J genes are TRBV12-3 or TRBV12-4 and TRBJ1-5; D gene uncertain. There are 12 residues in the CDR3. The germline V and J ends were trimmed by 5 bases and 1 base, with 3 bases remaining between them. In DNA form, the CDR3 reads TGTGCCAGCAGTAAGAGCAATCAGCCCCAGCATTTT. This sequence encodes CASSKSNQPQHF.

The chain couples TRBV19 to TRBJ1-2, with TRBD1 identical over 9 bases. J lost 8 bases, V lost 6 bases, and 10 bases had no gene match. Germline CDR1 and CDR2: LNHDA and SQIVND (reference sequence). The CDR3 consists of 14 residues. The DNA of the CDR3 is TGTGCCAGTAGGGGCGAGGGACAGGGTGGAGGCTACACCTTC. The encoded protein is CASRGEGQGGGYTF.

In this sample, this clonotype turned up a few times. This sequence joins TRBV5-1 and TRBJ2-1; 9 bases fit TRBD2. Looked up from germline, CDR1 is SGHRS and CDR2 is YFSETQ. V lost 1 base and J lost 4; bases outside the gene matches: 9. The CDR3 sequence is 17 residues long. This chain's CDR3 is CASSLTRSGGTYNEQFF. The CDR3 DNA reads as TGCGCCAGCAGCTTGACCAGGAGCGGGGGGACATACAATGAGCAGTTCTTC.

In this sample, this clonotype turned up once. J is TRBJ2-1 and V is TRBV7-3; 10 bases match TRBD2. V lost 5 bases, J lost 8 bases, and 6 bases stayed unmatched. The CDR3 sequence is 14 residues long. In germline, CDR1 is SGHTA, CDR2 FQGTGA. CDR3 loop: CASSPTGLADEQFF. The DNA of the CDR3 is TGTGCCAGCAGCCCCACCGGACTAGCGGATGAGCAGTTCTTC.

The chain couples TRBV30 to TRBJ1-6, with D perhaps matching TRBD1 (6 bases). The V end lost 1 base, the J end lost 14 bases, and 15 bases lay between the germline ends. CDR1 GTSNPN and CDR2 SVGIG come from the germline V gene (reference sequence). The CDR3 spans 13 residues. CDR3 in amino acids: CAWSAKPGTSLHF. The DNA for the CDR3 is TGTGCCTGGAGTGCAAAACCGGGGACATCCCTCCACTTT.

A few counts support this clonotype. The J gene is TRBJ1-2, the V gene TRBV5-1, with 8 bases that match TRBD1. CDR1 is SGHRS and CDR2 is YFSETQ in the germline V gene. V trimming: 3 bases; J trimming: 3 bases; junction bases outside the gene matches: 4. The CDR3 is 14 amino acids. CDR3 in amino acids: CASSSKTGDYGYTF. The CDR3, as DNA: TGCGCCAGCAGCTCGAAGACAGGGGACTATGGCTACACCTTC. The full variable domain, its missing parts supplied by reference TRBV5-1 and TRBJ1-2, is KAGVTQTPRYLIKTRGQQVTLSCSPISGHRSVSWYQQTPGQGLQFLFEYFSETQRNKGNFPGRFSGRQFSNSRSEMNVSTLELGDSALYLCASSSKTGDYGYTFGSGTRLTVV.

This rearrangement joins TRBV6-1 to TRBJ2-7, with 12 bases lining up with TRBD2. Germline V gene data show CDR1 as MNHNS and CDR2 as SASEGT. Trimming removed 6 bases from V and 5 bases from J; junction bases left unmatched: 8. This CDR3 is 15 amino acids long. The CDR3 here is CASRGGTSGFHEQYF. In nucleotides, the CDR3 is TGTGCCAGCAGGGGAGGGACTAGCGGGTTCCACGAGCAGTACTTC.

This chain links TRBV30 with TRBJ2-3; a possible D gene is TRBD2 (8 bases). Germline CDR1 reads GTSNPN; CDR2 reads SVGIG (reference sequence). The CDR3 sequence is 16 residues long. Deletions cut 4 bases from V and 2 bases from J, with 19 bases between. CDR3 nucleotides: TGTGCCTGGAACGGGGGGGACAGAGACTACACAGATACGCAGTATTTT. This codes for CAWNGGDRDYTDTQYF.

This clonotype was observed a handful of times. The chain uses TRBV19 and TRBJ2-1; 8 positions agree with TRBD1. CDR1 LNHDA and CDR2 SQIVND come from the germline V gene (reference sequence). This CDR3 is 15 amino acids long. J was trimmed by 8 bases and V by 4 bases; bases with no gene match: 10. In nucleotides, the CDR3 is TGTGCCAGTAGTAAACGGACAGGGAATCTCTATGAGCAGTTCTTC. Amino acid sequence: CASSKRTGNLYEQFF.

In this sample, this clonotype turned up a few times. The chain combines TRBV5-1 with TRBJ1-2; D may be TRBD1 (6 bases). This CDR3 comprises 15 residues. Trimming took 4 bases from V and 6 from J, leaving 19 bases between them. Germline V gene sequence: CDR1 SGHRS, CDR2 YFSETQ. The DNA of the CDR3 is TGCGCCAGCAGCACTCAGGGCAGGGGTGACGATGGCTACACCTTC. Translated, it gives CASSTQGRGDDGYTF.

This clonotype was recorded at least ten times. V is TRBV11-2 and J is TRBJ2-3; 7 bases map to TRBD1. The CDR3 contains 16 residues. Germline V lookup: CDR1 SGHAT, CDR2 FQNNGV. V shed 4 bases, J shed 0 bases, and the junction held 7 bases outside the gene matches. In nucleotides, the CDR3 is TGTGCCAGCAGCTCAACACAGGGGCGGAGCACAGATACGCAGTATTTT. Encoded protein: CASSSTQGRSTDTQYF.